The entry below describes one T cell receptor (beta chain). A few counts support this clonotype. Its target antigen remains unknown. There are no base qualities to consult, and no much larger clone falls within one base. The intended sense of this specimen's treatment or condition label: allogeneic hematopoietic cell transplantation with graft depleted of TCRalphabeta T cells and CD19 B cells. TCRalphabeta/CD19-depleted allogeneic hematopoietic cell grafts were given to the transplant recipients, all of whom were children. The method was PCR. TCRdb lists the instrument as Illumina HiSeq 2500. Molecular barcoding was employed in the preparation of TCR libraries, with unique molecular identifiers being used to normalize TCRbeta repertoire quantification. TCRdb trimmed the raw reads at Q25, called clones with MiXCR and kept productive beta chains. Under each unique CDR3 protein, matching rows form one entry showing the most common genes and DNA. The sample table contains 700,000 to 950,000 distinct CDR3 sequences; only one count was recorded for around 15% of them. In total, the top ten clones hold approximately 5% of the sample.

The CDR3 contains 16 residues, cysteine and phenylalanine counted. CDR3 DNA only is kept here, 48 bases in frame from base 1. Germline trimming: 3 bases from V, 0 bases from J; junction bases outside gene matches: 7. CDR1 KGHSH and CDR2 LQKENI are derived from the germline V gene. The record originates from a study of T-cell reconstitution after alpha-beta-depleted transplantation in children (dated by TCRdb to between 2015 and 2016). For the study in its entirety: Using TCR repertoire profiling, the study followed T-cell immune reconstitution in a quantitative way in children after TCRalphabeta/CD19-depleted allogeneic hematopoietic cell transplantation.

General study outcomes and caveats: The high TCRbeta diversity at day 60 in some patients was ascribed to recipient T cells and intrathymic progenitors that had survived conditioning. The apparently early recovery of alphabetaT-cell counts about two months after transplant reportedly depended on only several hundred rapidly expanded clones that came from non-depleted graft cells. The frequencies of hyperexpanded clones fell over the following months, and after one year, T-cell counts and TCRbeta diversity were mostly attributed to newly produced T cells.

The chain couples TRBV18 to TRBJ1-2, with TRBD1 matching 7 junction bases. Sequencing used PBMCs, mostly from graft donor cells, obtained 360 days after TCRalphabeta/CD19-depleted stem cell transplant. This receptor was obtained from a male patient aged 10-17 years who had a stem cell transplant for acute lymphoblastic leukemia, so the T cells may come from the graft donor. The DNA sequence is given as TGTGCCAGCTCACCTTCAGGGACAGTCTCTAACTATGGCTACACCTTC. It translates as CASSPSGTVSNYGYTF.